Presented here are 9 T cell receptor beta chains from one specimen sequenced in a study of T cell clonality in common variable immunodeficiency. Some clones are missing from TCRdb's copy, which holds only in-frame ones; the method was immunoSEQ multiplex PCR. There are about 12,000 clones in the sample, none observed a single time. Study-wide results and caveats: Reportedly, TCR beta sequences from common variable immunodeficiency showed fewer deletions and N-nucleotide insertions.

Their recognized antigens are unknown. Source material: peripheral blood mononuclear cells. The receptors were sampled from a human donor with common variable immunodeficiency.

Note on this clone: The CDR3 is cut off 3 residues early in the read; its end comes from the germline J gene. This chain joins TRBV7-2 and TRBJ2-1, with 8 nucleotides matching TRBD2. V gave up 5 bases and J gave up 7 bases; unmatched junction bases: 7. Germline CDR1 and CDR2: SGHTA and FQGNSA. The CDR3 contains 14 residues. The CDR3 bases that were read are TGTGCCAGCAGCCCCTGGACTAGCAGGAATGAG. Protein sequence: CASSPWTSRNE. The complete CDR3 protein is CASSPWTSRNEQFF.

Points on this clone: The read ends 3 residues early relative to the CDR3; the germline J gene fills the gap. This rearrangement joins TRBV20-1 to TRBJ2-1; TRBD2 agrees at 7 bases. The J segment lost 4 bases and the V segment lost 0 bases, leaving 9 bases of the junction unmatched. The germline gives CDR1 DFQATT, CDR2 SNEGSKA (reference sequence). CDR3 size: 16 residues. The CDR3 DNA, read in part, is TGCAGTGCTAGAGAATTGACGAGCGGGGAATACAATGAG. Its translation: CSARELTSGEYNE. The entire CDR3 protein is CSARELTSGEYNEQFF.

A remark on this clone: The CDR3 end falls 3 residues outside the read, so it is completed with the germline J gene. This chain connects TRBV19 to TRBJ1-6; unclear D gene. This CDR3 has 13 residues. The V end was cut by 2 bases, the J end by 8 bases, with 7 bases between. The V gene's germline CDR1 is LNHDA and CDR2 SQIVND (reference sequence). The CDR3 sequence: CASSIISDSPLHF. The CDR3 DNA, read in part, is TGTGCCAGTAGTATAATATCTGATTCACCC.

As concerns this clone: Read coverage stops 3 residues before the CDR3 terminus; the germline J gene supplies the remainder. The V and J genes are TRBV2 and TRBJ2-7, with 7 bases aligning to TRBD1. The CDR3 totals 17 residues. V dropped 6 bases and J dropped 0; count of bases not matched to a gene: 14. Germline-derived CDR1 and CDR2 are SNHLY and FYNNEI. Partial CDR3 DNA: TGTGCCAGCAGGGTAGGACAGGCAAAAATCAGCTCCTACGAG. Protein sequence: CASRVGQAKISSYE. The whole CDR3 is CASRVGQAKISSYEQYF.

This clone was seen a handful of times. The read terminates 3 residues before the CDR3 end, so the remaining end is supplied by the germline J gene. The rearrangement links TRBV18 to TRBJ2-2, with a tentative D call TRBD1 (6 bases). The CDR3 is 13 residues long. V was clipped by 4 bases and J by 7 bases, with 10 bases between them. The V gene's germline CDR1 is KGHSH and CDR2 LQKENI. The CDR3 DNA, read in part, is TGTGCCAGCTCACAAACAGGGAGCGGGGAG. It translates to CASSQTGSGE. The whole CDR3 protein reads CASSQTGSGELFF.

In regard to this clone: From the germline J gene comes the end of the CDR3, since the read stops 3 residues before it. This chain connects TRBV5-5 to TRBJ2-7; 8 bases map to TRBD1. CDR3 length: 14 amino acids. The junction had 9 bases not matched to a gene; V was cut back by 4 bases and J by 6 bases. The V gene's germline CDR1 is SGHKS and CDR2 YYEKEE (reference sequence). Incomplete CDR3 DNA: TGTGCCAGCAGCACCGACGGACAGGGTATCGAG. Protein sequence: CASSTDGQGIE. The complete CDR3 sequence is CASSTDGQGIEQYF.

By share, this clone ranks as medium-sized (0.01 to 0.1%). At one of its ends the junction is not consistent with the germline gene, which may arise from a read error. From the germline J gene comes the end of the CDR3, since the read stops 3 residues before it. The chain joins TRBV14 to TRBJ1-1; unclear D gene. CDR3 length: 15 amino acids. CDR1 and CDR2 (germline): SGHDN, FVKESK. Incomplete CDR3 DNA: TGTGCCAGCAGCCCGGGTTTGAGACTGAATACTGAA. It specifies CASSPGLRLNTE. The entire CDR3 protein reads CASSPGLRLNTEAFF.

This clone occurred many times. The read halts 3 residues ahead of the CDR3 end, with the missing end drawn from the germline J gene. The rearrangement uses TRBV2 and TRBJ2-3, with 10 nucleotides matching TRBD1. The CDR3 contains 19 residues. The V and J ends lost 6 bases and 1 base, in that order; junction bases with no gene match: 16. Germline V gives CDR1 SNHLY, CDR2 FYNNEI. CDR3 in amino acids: CASSPPPGQGRTGTDTQYF. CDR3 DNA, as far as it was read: TGTGCCAGCAGCCCCCCCCCGGGACAGGGGAGGACTGGCACAGATACG.

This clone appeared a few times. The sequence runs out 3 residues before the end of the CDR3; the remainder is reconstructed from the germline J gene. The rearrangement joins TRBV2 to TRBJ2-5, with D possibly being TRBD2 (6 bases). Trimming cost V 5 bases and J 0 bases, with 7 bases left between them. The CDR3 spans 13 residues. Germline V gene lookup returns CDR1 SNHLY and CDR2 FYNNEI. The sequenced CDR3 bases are TGTGCCAGCAGTTGGACTAACCAAGAGACC. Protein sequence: CASSWTNQET. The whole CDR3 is CASSWTNQETQYF.